A single sample gave rise to the 11 T cell receptor beta chains below, sequenced in a study of CD8 T cells in Susac syndrome. Reverse transcription used about 0.45 to 1 ug RNA and random hexamers. Each CDR3 protein is one row after TCRdb ran MiXCR on the immunoSEQ multiplex PCR reads. Of some 130,000 distinct CDR3 sequences listed, around 85% are singletons. What was sequenced was CD8+ T cells from PBMCs. These receptors originate from a human donor with multiple sclerosis.

Only a few counts were recorded for this clonotype. The chain joins TRBV6-2 or TRBV6-3 to TRBJ1-3, with D perhaps TRBD1 (5 bases). The length of the CDR3 is 13 residues. V shed 0 bases and J shed 7 bases, with 7 bases lying between them. Germline V lookup: CDR1 MNHEY, CDR2 SVGEGT. CDR3 in DNA: TGTGCCAGCAGTTACTCGGAGGGGAACACCATATATTTT. Encoded protein: CASSYSEGNTIYF.

The CDR3 DNA follows: TGTGCCAGCAGCAAACCTCTAGCGGGAGGTAACGATGAGCAGTTCTTC. It encodes CASSKPLAGGNDEQFF. The genes are TRBV5-6 and TRBJ2-1, with 11 bases fitting TRBD2. Looked up from germline, CDR1 is SGHDT and CDR2 is YYEEEE. This CDR3 is 16 amino acids long. V was clipped by 4 bases and J by 8 bases; unmatched bases: 11.

J is TRBJ2-1 and V is TRBV5-6; D unclear. V shed 0 bases and J shed 9 bases, with 7 bases lying between them. Germline CDR1 reads SGHDT; CDR2 reads YYEEEE. The CDR3 length is 12 residues. The CDR3 loop reads CASSLGTSEQFF. In DNA form, the CDR3 reads TGTGCCAGCAGCTTGGGCACAAGTGAGCAGTTCTTC.

This clonotype was picked up a small number of times. The chain carries TRBV19 and TRBJ2-1; 8 nucleotides match TRBD2. Germline V gives CDR1 LNHDA, CDR2 SQIVND (reference sequence). The CDR3 length is 15 residues. Trimming cost V 0 bases and J 7 bases; bases outside gene matches: 5. The CDR3 nucleotides are TGTGCCAGTAGTATAGATAGCGGGGAAATTAATGAGCAGTTCTTC. Translated, it gives CASSIDSGEINEQFF.

This clonotype occurred a few times. A junction end diverges from the germline sequence, so it may reflect a read error. The chain links TRBV12-3 or TRBV12-4 to TRBJ1-1; TRBD1 aligns across 8 bases. This CDR3 is 19 amino acids long. The CDR3: CASSPYVFRNRGGNTEVFF. The CDR3 DNA follows: TGTGCCAGCAGTCCATACGTATTCCGTAACAGGGGGGGAAATACTGAAGTTTTCTTT.

This clonotype was seen a handful of times. The genes are TRBV6-2 or TRBV6-3 and TRBJ1-5; D unclear. Germline V lookup: CDR1 MNHEY, CDR2 SVGEGT. CDR3 length equals 14 residues. V was pared by 2 bases and J by 0 bases, with 5 bases between. The CDR3 DNA is TGTGCCAGCAGTTACCATATTAGCAATCAGCCCCAGCATTTT. Translating it yields CASSYHISNQPQHF.

The genes are TRBV21-1 and TRBJ2-6. TRBV21-1 is termed a pseudogene. The CDR3 runs to 16 residues. CDR3 loop: CASRIQSPAGANVLTF. The CDR3 bases are TGTGCCAGCAGAATTCAGTCTCCAGCTGGGGCCAACGTCCTGACTTTC.

The chain recombines TRBV27 with TRBJ2-7; no clear D. V gave up 1 base and J gave up 1 base, with 17 bases separating them. The CDR3 totals 17 residues. Germline V CDR1 and CDR2: MNHEY, SMNVEV (reference sequence). As DNA, the CDR3 is TGTGCCAGCAGTTTATGCCCGTATTCTGGGCAGTCCTACGAGCAGTACGTC. Its translation is CASSLCPYSGQSYEQYV.

This rearrangement joins TRBV27 to TRBJ1-2, with D perhaps matching TRBD1 (6 bases). Trimming pared 5 bases from V and 4 bases from J, leaving 17 bases between. The CDR3 covers 15 residues. Germline V gene lookup returns CDR1 MNHEY and CDR2 SMNVEV (reference sequence). The CDR3 DNA sequence: TGTGCCAGCAGTCCTACGGGACATCCTTTCTATGGCTACACCTTC. Its protein is CASSPTGHPFYGYTF.

The chain joins TRBV7-2 to TRBJ1-6; 7 bases align to TRBD1. Germline-derived CDR1 and CDR2 are SGHTA and FQGNSA. The CDR3 length is 15 residues. V gave up 4 bases and J gave up 7 bases; unmatched junction bases: 7. The CDR3: CASSSPGQKNSPLHF. CDR3 nucleotides: TGTGCCAGCAGCTCACCGGGACAGAAAAATTCACCCCTCCACTTT.

The chain couples TRBV7-9 to TRBJ1-1; the match to TRBD1 covers 10 bases. The J segment lost 5 bases and the V segment lost 1 base, leaving 7 bases of the junction unmatched. This CDR3 has 16 residues. The V gene's germline CDR1 is SEHNR and CDR2 FQNEAQ (reference sequence). The CDR3 loop reads CASSLGTGGFGTEAFF. The DNA of the CDR3 is TGTGCCAGCAGCTTAGGGACAGGGGGATTTGGTACTGAAGCTTTCTTT.